The subject of this entry is one T cell receptor (beta chain). The antigen is unknown. Amplification by 5'RACE using constant-segment primers produced TCR alpha and TCR beta cDNA libraries that carried sample barcodes and UMIs. Each CDR3 protein is one row after TCRdb ran MiXCR on the 5' RACE reads. The profile shows some 450,000 distinct CDR3 sequences, approximately 18% of them singletons. This sample is drawn from a study of T-cell memory formation after mild COVID-19. About the study: Each donor largely had its own TCR clusters.

Study observations and caveats: Contracting CD4+ clones lay largely in CM and EM, with CD8+ ones residing in EMRA. A second wave expanding day 15 to 37 was CD4+-biased; contracting clones were balanced.

Germline values: CDR1 LGHNA, CDR2 YSLEER. The CDR3 totals 16 residues. The ends were cut back, 3 bases at V and 2 bases at J, with 14 bases in the middle. The sequenced sample consisted of PBMCs or a T cell subset sorted from them (not recorded which). This sequence joins TRBV4-3 and TRBJ2-4; weak D call: TRBD2 (5 bases). The clonotype originates from a young man who had mild COVID-19 (a few samples of this study predate the infection). Cell type and time point are not known. The CDR3 DNA is TGCGCCAGCAGCCATGGACCTCCCGGGACCAAAAACATTCAGTACTTC. Translated: CASSHGPPGTKNIQYF.